These 15 T cell receptor beta chains came from one sample sequenced in a study (dated by TCRdb to 2015 to 2017). Cells that were CD4+CD25+CD127-/low were the ones isolated as Tregs. The library was built by means of 5' RACE. Sequencing was carried out with an Illumina MiSeq. TCRdb's own reprocessing of the public reads used fastp at Q25 and MiXCR and kept productive beta chains. Rows are unified per CDR3 protein, each entry keeping the most common DNA and genes. For this sample there are 40,000 to 55,000 distinct CDR3 sequences; more than 20% appear just once. The ten largest clones capture 3.5% to 4.5% of the sample. The sample consisted of Tregs sorted from a lymph node. These receptors originate from a female donor with breast cancer.

With regard to this clonotype: This could be a read error, since a much larger clone is one nucleotide away. The CDR3 sequence is CASSLAGSRNVQFF. CDR3 bases: TGTGCCAGCAGCTTAGCGGGGTCTCGCAATGTGCAGTTCTTC. The chain carries TRBV7-9 and TRBJ2-1; D ambiguous. The germline V gene encodes CDR1 SEHNR and CDR2 FQNEAQ (reference sequence). This CDR3 comprises 14 residues. Full variable domain (missing parts from reference TRBV7-9 and TRBJ2-1): DTGVSQNPRHKITKRGQNVTFRCDPISEHNRLYWYRQTLGQGPEFLTYFQNEAQLEKSRLLSDRFSAERPKGSFSTLEIQRTEQGDSAMYLCASSLAGSRNVQFFGPGTRLTVL.

In its sample, this clonotype is medium-sized. V is TRBV6-5 and J is TRBJ2-3; TRBD2 aligns across 7 bases. V shed 0 bases, J shed 5 bases, and the junction held 8 bases outside the gene matches. This CDR3 contains 16 residues. CDR1 MNHEY and CDR2 SVGAGI come from the germline V gene. The CDR3 here is CASSYSGLPAVDTQYF. The CDR3 bases are TGTGCCAGCAGTTACTCGGGACTACCCGCGGTAGATACGCAGTATTTT.

The table lists this clonotype with many counts. V and J are TRBV15 and TRBJ2-3, with 7 bases fitting TRBD1. Looked up from germline, CDR1 is LNHNV and CDR2 is YYDKDF (reference sequence). J lost 2 bases, V lost 5 bases, and 10 bases had no gene match. This CDR3 is 16 amino acids long. The CDR3 DNA reads TGTGCCACCAGCGGGGACAGACAAACTCTCACAGATACGCAGTATTTT. It specifies CATSGDRQTLTDTQYF.

This chain links TRBV20-1 with TRBJ2-7; 7 bases are shared with TRBD1. Germline V gene lookup returns CDR1 DFQATT and CDR2 SNEGSKA (reference sequence). This CDR3 is built from 12 residues. V lost 4 bases and J lost 5; bases outside the gene matches: 5. The CDR3 nucleotides read TGCAGTGCTACTGACAGGGACCACGAGCAGTACTTC. It translates to CSATDRDHEQYF.

In this sample, this clonotype turned up many times. The V call is TRBV4-1, the J call TRBJ2-7; 7 positions agree with TRBD1. Germline V lookup: CDR1 MGHRA, CDR2 YSYEKL. This CDR3 comprises 14 residues. The V gene end was trimmed by 1 base and the J gene end by 1 base; junction bases not matched to a gene: 1. The DNA of the CDR3 is TGCGCCAGCAGCCAAGGGGACAGTTCCTACGAGCAGTACTTC. Its protein is CASSQGDSSYEQYF.

This clonotype is categorized as medium-sized. This rearrangement joins TRBV29-1 to TRBJ2-2; the D gene is possibly TRBD1 (5 bases). The CDR3 sequence is 13 residues long. Trimming cost V 5 bases and J 7 bases, with 14 bases left between them. Germline V CDR1 and CDR2: SQVTM, ANQGSEA. This chain's CDR3 is CSVQGAQDGELFF. CDR3 sequence (DNA): TGCAGCGTTCAAGGGGCGCAGGACGGGGAGCTGTTTTTT.

This clonotype appeared a single time. V is TRBV4-2 and J is TRBJ2-7, with D perhaps matching TRBD1 (6 bases). CDR1 LGHNA and CDR2 YNFKEQ come from the germline V gene. V lost 4 bases and J 2 bases, leaving 12 bases between the germline ends. This CDR3 region has 14 residues. CDR3 coding DNA: TGTGCCAGCAGCCCAGGGGTTGGTACCTACGAGCAGTACTTC. This sequence encodes CASSPGVGTYEQYF.

Notes on this clonotype: This may be a read error, as it is one base from a much larger clone. The genes are TRBV28 and TRBJ2-1; possible D gene TRBD2, 6 bases. V dropped 7 bases and J dropped 9 bases, with 16 bases sitting between them. The CDR3 loop spans 13 amino acids. Looked up from germline, CDR1 is MDHEN and CDR2 is SYDVKM. The CDR3 loop reads CASTLGCGIEQFF. As DNA, the CDR3 is TGTGCCAGCACCTTAGGGTGCGGGATTGAGCAGTTCTTC. The variable domain in full, completed from reference TRBV28 and TRBJ2-1, reads DVKVTQSSRYLVKRTGEKVFLECVQDMDHENMFWYRQDPGLGLRLIYFSYDVKMKEKGDIPEGYSVSREKKERFSLILESASTNQTSMYLCASTLGCGIEQFFGPGTRLTVL.

This clonotype was counted between two and nine times. The chain combines TRBV4-2 with TRBJ2-7; D ambiguous. CDR1 and CDR2 (germline): LGHNA, YNFKEQ. Trimming removed 0 bases from V and 0 bases from J, with 6 bases in between. This CDR3 comprises 14 residues. CDR3 in DNA: TGTGCCAGCAGCCAAGATGCCGGCTCCTACGAGCAGTACTTC. This sequence encodes CASSQDAGSYEQYF.

The CDR3 sequence: CASSYGRLAGLVEQYF. CDR3 sequence (DNA): TGTGCCAGCAGTTACGGGAGACTAGCGGGACTCGTCGAGCAGTACTTC. This chain joins TRBV6-2 or TRBV6-3 and TRBJ2-7; 11 bases agree with TRBD2. The germline gives CDR1 MNHEY, CDR2 SVGEGT. The CDR3 covers 16 residues. The ends lost 2 bases at V and 6 bases at J; junction bases unmatched: 9.

This clonotype has more than one count but fewer than ten. The chain joins TRBV20-1 to TRBJ2-7; TRBD1 matches at 9 bases. V lost 5 bases to trimming and J lost 2 bases; unmatched junction nucleotides: 4. Germline CDR1 is DFQATT and CDR2 is SNEGSKA (reference sequence). The CDR3 has 13 amino acids. CDR3 sequence: CSAPRTGAYEQYF. In DNA, the CDR3 is TGCAGTGCTCCCCGGACAGGGGCCTACGAGCAGTACTTC.

The CDR3 spells CASSFLGAGEAYEQYF. CDR3 coding DNA: TGTGCCAGCAGCTTCCTCGGAGCGGGAGAAGCCTACGAGCAGTACTTC. This chain links TRBV7-2 with TRBJ2-7; 8 bases fit TRBD2. CDR1 is SGHTA, CDR2 FQGNSA, per germline. Unmatched junction bases numbered 9, after V lost 3 bases and J lost 2 bases. The length of the CDR3 is 16 residues.

The J gene is TRBJ1-5, the V gene TRBV24-1, with 7 bases fitting TRBD1. V shed 10 bases and J 6 bases; nucleotides not matched to a gene: 8. This CDR3 has 13 amino acids. Germline CDR1 reads KGHDR; CDR2 reads SFDVKD. The CDR3 DNA reads TGTGCCACAGCAGGGGGTCCAGGTCAGCCCCAGCATTTT. Protein: CATAGGPGQPQHF.

This clonotype was seen a few times. V usage is TRBV10-3 and J usage is TRBJ2-7; D may be TRBD2 (5 bases). The CDR3 totals 13 residues. CDR1 is ENHRY and CDR2 is SYGVKD in the germline V gene. Trimming took off 0 bases at V and 7 bases at J, with 10 bases between the two ends. The CDR3 DNA sequence: TGTGCCATCAGTGAGTCGGCCCGGGGTGAGCAGTACTTC. Translated: CAISESARGEQYF.

A few counts support this clonotype. The gene calls are TRBV4-1 and TRBJ1-2, with D uncertain. Trimming took off 4 bases at V and 6 bases at J, with 9 bases between the two ends. Per germline, CDR1 MGHRA and CDR2 YSYEKL. CDR3 length: 12 amino acids. The CDR3, as DNA: TGCGCCAGCAGCCCCGGAGGCCATGGCTACACCTTC. Translating it yields CASSPGGHGYTF.